This T cell receptor beta chain stems from a study of cytomegalovirus exposure and HLA in healthy donors. Primers included in the PCR were 60 Vbeta and 13 Jbeta primers. Data came from immunoSEQ multiplex PCR; TCRdb stores just in-frame clones and leaves some out. There are about 260,000 clones in the sample; just under 85% occur only once, and 2% to 2.5% lies in the top ten. CDR1 is SGHVS and CDR2 is FQNEAQ in the germline V gene. V was clipped by 1 base and J by 4 bases; unmatched bases: 7. The CDR3 runs to 17 residues. Sequenced input: PBMCs. The chain employs TRBV7-8 and TRBJ2-2, with 9 bases fitting TRBD1. This TCR came from a woman between 35 and 50 years old in good health and CMV-seropositive. CDR3: CASSLGTGARSTGELFF. The CDR3 bases are TGTGCCAGCAGCTTAGGGACAGGGGCTAGGAGCACCGGGGAGCTGTTTTTT.